This passage covers 9 T cell receptor beta chains from one sample sequenced in a study of cytomegalovirus exposure and HLA in healthy donors. PCR involved 60 Vbeta and 13 Jbeta primers. The protocol was immunoSEQ multiplex PCR, while the TCRdb copy is restricted to in-frame clones and leaves out a portion. The top ten clones hold approximately 13% of a sample with about 160,000 clones, roughly four fifths of them seen once. Sequencing was performed on PBMCs. The receptors derive from a woman aged 50 to 60 in good health and CMV-seronegative.

The rearrangement links TRBV6-6 to TRBJ1-5; 9 nucleotides match TRBD1. V was clipped by 8 bases and J by 0 bases; unmatched bases: 5. There are 15 residues in the CDR3. Germline assignment: CDR1 MNHNY and CDR2 SVGAGI (reference sequence). DNA of the CDR3: TGTGCCAGCCGGGACAGGGCGCATAGCAATCAGCCCCAGCATTTT. Protein sequence: CASRDRAHSNQPQHF.

CDR3 sequence (DNA): TGTGCCAGCAGCTTAGGAGAAGATGGCTACACCTTC. Amino acid sequence: CASSLGEDGYTF. J is TRBJ1-2 and V is TRBV7-2; D remains unclear. The V end was cut by 1 base, the J end by 6 bases, with 6 bases between. CDR3 length: 12 residues. Germline V gives CDR1 SGHTA, CDR2 FQGNSA.

The chain uses TRBV25-1 and TRBJ2-5; D not resolved. Trimming pared 3 bases from V and 3 bases from J, leaving 5 bases between. The CDR3 runs 12 residues. The V gene's germline CDR1 is MGHDK and CDR2 SYGVNS. CDR3 nucleotides: TGTGCCAGCAGTGAGGCAGAAGAGACCCAGTACTTC. This translates into CASSEAEETQYF.

V gene TRBV7-9 combines with J gene TRBJ2-7; TRBD2 matches at 12 bases. With V trimmed by 5 bases and J by 6 bases, 2 bases remained unmatched. The CDR3 sequence is 13 residues long. Looked up from germline, CDR1 is SEHNR and CDR2 is FQNEAQ (reference sequence). CDR3 loop: CASSPGLAGEQYF. For the CDR3, the DNA is TGTGCCAGCAGCCCGGGACTAGCGGGCGAGCAGTACTTC.

The chain is built from TRBV7-2 and TRBJ2-3; D remains unclear. The germline CDR1 and CDR2 sequences are SGHTA and FQGNSA. CDR3 length: 12 residues. The V end lost 6 bases, the J end lost 6 bases, and 10 bases lay between the germline ends. CDR3 protein: CASSVVPDTQYF. CDR3 in DNA: TGTGCCAGCAGTGTAGTCCCCGATACGCAGTATTTT.

This chain joins TRBV9 and TRBJ2-7; tentatively, D is TRBD2 (5 bases). Germline V CDR1 and CDR2: SGDLS, YYNGEE. CDR3 size: 13 residues. Trimming removed 0 bases at V and 6 bases at J, with 10 bases between. The CDR3 region has the DNA TGTGCCAGCAGCGTAGTTTCGACTACCGAGCAGTACTTC. Translated, it gives CASSVVSTTEQYF. Together with reference TRBV9 and TRBJ2-7, the CDR3 gives the full variable domain: DSGVTQTPKHLITATGQRVTLRCSPRSGDLSVYWYQQSLDQGLQFLIQYYNGEERAKGNILERFSAQQFPDLHSELNLSSLELGDSALYFCASSVVSTTEQYFGPGTRLTVT.

CDR3 sequence: CASSRGSGAKNIQYF. The CDR3, as DNA: TGTGCCAGCAGTCGAGGTTCTGGGGCCAAAAACATTCAGTACTTC. The chain couples TRBV11-2 to TRBJ2-4; no clear D gene. V dropped 6 bases and J dropped 1 base, with 13 bases sitting between them. Germline-derived CDR1 and CDR2 are SGHAT and FQNNGV. The CDR3 is made up of 15 amino acids.

This clone showed up just once. V usage is TRBV7-2 and J usage is TRBJ2-1, with TRBD2 matching over 11 bases. The CDR3 runs to 16 residues. CDR1 SGHTA and CDR2 FQGNSA come from the germline V gene. Germline trimming cut 7 bases from V and 3 bases from J; bases unmatched to any gene: 8. CDR3: CASTVSGGALYNEQFF. The CDR3 nucleotides read TGTGCCAGCACCGTTAGCGGGGGGGCACTCTACAATGAGCAGTTCTTC.

The CDR3 sequence is CASNRDRDREQFF. The CDR3 DNA follows: TGTGCCAGCAACCGGGACAGGGATCGCGAGCAGTTCTTC. This chain connects TRBV2 to TRBJ2-1, with 9 bases matching TRBD1. This CDR3 is built from 13 residues. Germline CDR1 is SNHLY and CDR2 is FYNNEI. Germline trimming cut 7 bases from V and 10 bases from J; bases unmatched to any gene: 8.